Below, 26 T cell receptor beta chains from the same sample are listed, as sequenced in a study of regulatory T cells in long-lasting Graves disease. Construction of TCR beta libraries relied on iRepertoire HTBI primers and on Arm-PCR targeting CDR3 regions. TCRdb fed the multiplex PCR reads into MiXCR, producing one record per CDR3 protein. The sample has 240,000 or so distinct CDR3 sequences, around 20% seen once; the top ten hold around 13%. Noted time point: newly diagnosed GD, antithyroid drugs for less than 3 months. The TCR library was made from RNA that had been extracted from PBMCs in TRIzol. This specimen was peripheral blood mononuclear cells (PBMCs), taken at new diagnosis, from a patient treated with antithyroid drugs. The source is a female donor with Graves disease.

A word on this clonotype: A far larger clone is just one base off, so this is likely a read error. This chain joins TRBV7-2 and TRBJ1-1, with 9 bases identical to TRBD1. Unmatched junction bases numbered 4, after V lost 2 bases and J lost 6 bases. CDR3 size: 14 residues. In germline, CDR1 is SGHTA, CDR2 FQGNSA. CDR3 sequence (DNA): TGTGCCAGCAGCTTATCACAGGGGGCTTCTGAAGCTTTCTTT. This translates into CASSLSQGASEAFF.

This clonotype was seen many times. The rearrangement uses TRBV7-3 and TRBJ2-3; 9 nucleotides match TRBD1. The germline V gene encodes CDR1 SGHTA and CDR2 FQGTGA. V lost 4 bases and J lost 6; bases outside the gene matches: 5. The CDR3 loop spans 14 amino acids. CDR3 bases: TGTGCCAGCAGCTCCGGGACAGGGTTGGATACGCAGTATTTT. Protein sequence: CASSSGTGLDTQYF.

As concerns this clonotype: A far larger clone lies a single base away; this is likely a read error. The gene calls are TRBV2 and TRBJ2-7; TRBD2 is a possible D gene (7 bases). The germline gives CDR1 SNHLY, CDR2 FYNNEI. The CDR3 consists of 15 residues. V gave up 6 bases and J gave up 7 bases, with 22 bases separating them. The CDR3 DNA follows: TGTGCCAGCAGCCCCTACCGGGGGGCTAACAATGAGCAGTACTTC. It translates to CASSPYRGANNEQYF. Together with reference TRBV2 and TRBJ2-7, the CDR3 gives the full variable domain: EPEVTQTPSHQVTQMGQEVILRCVPISNHLYFYWYRQILGQKVEFLVSFYNNEISEKSEIFDDQFSVERPDGSNFTLKIRSTKLEDSAMYFCASSPYRGANNEQYFGPGTRLTVT.

In DNA, the CDR3 is TGTGCCAGCAGTGTACCAGCGGGAGAAAAGCGTGAGCAGTTCTTC. It translates to CASSVPAGEKREQFF. The V gene is TRBV2, the J gene TRBJ2-5; 8 positions match TRBD2. The closer fit of TRBJ2-1 to the DNA end suggests the J call may be wrong. This CDR3 comprises 15 residues. Germline CDR1 and CDR2: SNHLY and FYNNEI.

CDR3 bases: TGTGCCACCGAGGGTAGCGGGGAGTACAATGAGCAGTTCTTC. It translates to CATEGSGEYNEQFF. V is TRBV11-2 and J is TRBJ2-1; TRBD2 matches 8 bases. V trimming: 10 bases; J trimming: 4 bases; junction bases outside the gene matches: 9. This CDR3 is 14 amino acids long. The germline gives CDR1 SGHAT, CDR2 FQNNGV.

This clonotype was seen at least ten times. The rearrangement uses TRBV2 and TRBJ2-5; tentative D call: TRBD2 (7 bases). CDR1 SNHLY and CDR2 FYNNEI come from the germline V gene. Trimming removed 6 bases at V and 6 bases at J, with 23 bases between. This CDR3 contains 16 residues. CDR3 in amino acids: CASSSRILSGGQTQYF. As DNA, the CDR3 is TGTGCCAGCAGCTCTAGGATCCTTTCCGGGGGGCAGACCCAGTACTTC.

The rearrangement joins TRBV20-1 to TRBJ2-7; a weak D match, TRBD2 (5 bases). Germline CDR1 reads DFQATT; CDR2 reads SNEGSKA (reference sequence). The CDR3 sequence is 12 residues long. V lost 4 bases, J lost 1 base, and 8 bases lay in between. CDR3 nucleotide sequence: TGCAGTGCTAACGAGGGATCCTACGAGCAGTACTTC. This sequence encodes CSANEGSYEQYF.

V and J are TRBV19 and TRBJ2-6; 7 nucleotides align to TRBD1. The V gene's germline CDR1 is LNHDA and CDR2 SQIVND (reference sequence). This CDR3 has 17 residues. The V and J ends lost 2 bases and 1 base, in that order; junction bases with no gene match: 5. CDR3 nucleotides: TGTGCCAGTAGTATACTCCCGACAGGGTCTGGGGCCAACGTCCTGACTTTC. Translation gives CASSILPTGSGANVLTF.

This clonotype was counted at least ten times. V and J are TRBV7-9 and TRBJ2-7, with 9 bases lining up with TRBD1. Germline V gene data show CDR1 as SEHNR and CDR2 as FQNEAQ (reference sequence). Unmatched junction bases numbered 7, after V lost 4 bases and J lost 3 bases. This CDR3 is built from 15 residues. The CDR3 sequence is CASSWPGQGIYEQYF. The CDR3 DNA reads TGTGCCAGCAGCTGGCCGGGACAGGGTATCTACGAGCAGTACTTC.

The chain recombines TRBV12-3 or TRBV12-4 with TRBJ2-5, with D perhaps TRBD1 (6 bases). The CDR3 runs to 14 residues. V lost 4 bases, J lost 5 bases, and 14 bases lay in between. CDR3 in amino acids: CASSSHRAWETQYF. The CDR3 DNA reads as TGTGCCAGCAGTTCCCACAGGGCTTGGGAGACCCAGTACTTC.

In regard to this clonotype: A read error may be the cause here, since a much bigger clone is one base away. The V gene is TRBV20-1, the J gene TRBJ2-3; 7 bases are shared with TRBD2. The germline gives CDR1 DFQATT, CDR2 SNEGSKA (reference sequence). V shed 6 bases and J 7 bases; nucleotides not matched to a gene: 16. The CDR3 is made up of 15 amino acids. DNA of the CDR3: TGCAGTGCGCGTGATGGACTAGGCCTCTCGTATACGCAGTATTTT. Amino acid sequence: CSARDGLGLSYTQYF.

Concerning this clonotype: Only one base separates this from a far larger clonotype, so it likely reflects a read error. This chain joins TRBV11-2 and TRBJ2-7; weak D call: TRBD2 (6 bases). This CDR3 has 15 residues. Germline V CDR1 and CDR2: SGHAT, FQNNGV. The V end lost 0 bases, the J end lost 7 bases, and 16 bases lay between the germline ends. CDR3 DNA sequence: TGTGCCAGCAGCTTAGATGCCCTCCGGGGAGGAGAGCAGTACTTC. This encodes CASSLDALRGGEQYF.

The chain recombines TRBV7-2 with TRBJ1-2; TRBD1 is a possible D gene (6 bases). This CDR3 has 15 residues. Germline CDR1 is SGHTA and CDR2 is FQGNSA. Trimming shortened V by 4 bases and J by 0 bases, and 12 bases separated the two germline ends. CDR3 sequence (DNA): TGTGCCAGCAGCTCTCTGGGGGCCGCTAACTATGGCTACACCTTC. Translating it yields CASSSLGAANYGYTF.

At least ten counts were recorded for this clonotype. This sequence joins TRBV7-2 and TRBJ2-5; D is unclear. Germline CDR1 SGHTA, CDR2 FQGNSA. The V gene lost 2 bases and the J gene lost 1 base, with 8 bases spanning the gap. This CDR3 is built from 14 residues. CDR3 residues: CASSLWQFQETQYF. CDR3 in DNA: TGTGCCAGCAGCTTATGGCAGTTCCAAGAGACCCAGTACTTC.

The sample holds many counts of this clonotype. The chain is built from TRBV12-3 or TRBV12-4 and TRBJ1-1, with unresolved D. The V gene lost 2 bases and the J gene lost 1 base, with 5 bases spanning the gap. The CDR3 contains 13 residues. This chain's CDR3 is CASSLRPNTEAFF. The CDR3 bases are TGTGCCAGCAGTTTACGTCCGAACACTGAAGCTTTCTTT.

This clonotype was seen repeatedly, ten times or more. This chain links TRBV28 with TRBJ2-1; D is unclear. V was clipped by 2 bases and J by 0 bases, with 8 bases between them. Germline CDR1 is MDHEN and CDR2 is SYDVKM. The length of the CDR3 is 15 residues. The CDR3 protein is CASSLSLSSYNEQFF. In nucleotides, the CDR3 is TGTGCCAGCAGTTTAAGTCTGAGCTCCTACAATGAGCAGTTCTTC.

This clonotype occurred many times. The chain couples TRBV12-3 or TRBV12-4 to TRBJ1-2; no definite D call. This CDR3 has 14 residues. The ends were cut back, 4 bases at V and 3 bases at J, with 12 bases in the middle. CDR3 amino acids: CASSSARGHYGYTF. CDR3 nucleotides: TGTGCCAGCAGTTCCGCCCGAGGACACTATGGCTACACCTTC.

V usage is TRBV7-2 and J usage is TRBJ2-3, with TRBD2 matching over 7 bases. CDR1 is SGHTA, CDR2 FQGNSA, per germline. The CDR3 runs to 15 residues. Trimming at V came to 6 bases and at J to 6 bases, leaving 12 bases not matched to a gene. CDR3 region: CASRGAGVLGDTQYF. DNA of the CDR3: TGTGCCAGCAGAGGGGCGGGAGTCCTCGGGGATACGCAGTATTTT.

This clonotype was seen repeatedly, ten times or more. This sequence joins TRBV2 and TRBJ1-1, with D maybe TRBD1 (5 bases). This CDR3 has 13 amino acids. CDR1 is SNHLY, CDR2 FYNNEI, per germline. The V gene lost 8 bases and the J gene lost 2 bases, with 12 bases spanning the gap. This chain's CDR3 is CASDQGLNTEAFF. CDR3 coding DNA: TGTGCCAGCGACCAGGGCTTAAACACTGAAGCTTTCTTT.

As to this clonotype: A single base separates this from a much larger clone, so it may be a read error. The CDR3 ends on some other residue instead of the conserved phenylalanine or tryptophan, so this is likely a read error. J is TRBJ1-5 and V is TRBV9, with D hard to call. This CDR3 comprises 14 residues. Germline loops: CDR1 SGDLS, CDR2 YYNGEE. The V end lost 3 bases, the J end lost 7 bases, and 14 bases lay between the germline ends. The CDR3 bases are TGTGCCAGCAGCGGAGAAGGCGGACCCCAGCCCCAGCATTGT. The encoded protein is CASSGEGGPQPQHC.

About this clonotype: The junction differs from germline at one of its ends, possibly a read error. The chain is built from TRBV7-9 and TRBJ2-1; 9 nucleotides line up with TRBD2. Germline CDR1 reads SEHNR; CDR2 reads FQNEAQ (reference sequence). The CDR3 runs to 15 residues. CDR3 sequence (DNA): TGTACCAGCAGTTCCGGACTAGCGAGAGTCCGGGAGCAGTTCTTC. It is translated as CTSSSGLARVREQFF.

The sample holds many counts of this clonotype. The junction departs from germline at one end; a sequencing error may be responsible. This chain uses TRBV6-1 with TRBJ2-1, with 9 bases identical to TRBD2. Germline assignment: CDR1 MNHNS and CDR2 SASEGT. The CDR3 runs to 13 residues. For the CDR3, the DNA is TGTGCCAGCAGTCAAGCGGGAGGTGATGAGCAGTTCTTC. It is translated as CASSQAGGDEQFF.

Notes on this clonotype: This may be a read error: a much more frequent sequence differs by one nucleotide. The chain links TRBV20-1 to TRBJ2-5; 9 nucleotides match TRBD2. From germline, CDR1 is DFQATT and CDR2 SNEGSKA (reference sequence). This CDR3 spans 17 amino acids. The CDR3, as DNA: TGCAGTGCTAGAAGTATCAGCCGGGCGGGGGGGCAAGAGGCCCAGTACTTC. As protein: CSARSISRAGGQEAQYF.

This clonotype was observed at least ten times. The V gene is TRBV18, the J gene TRBJ2-7; 11 bases line up with TRBD1. The CDR3 extends over 15 amino acids. Germline lookup yields CDR1 KGHSH and CDR2 LQKENI. V gave up 3 bases and J gave up 2 bases; unmatched junction bases: 3. CDR3 residues: CASSPGQGATYEQYF. The CDR3 DNA follows: TGTGCCAGCTCACCCGGACAGGGGGCAACCTACGAGCAGTACTTC. The entire variable domain, with the rest obtained from reference TRBV18 and TRBJ2-7, is as follows: NAGVMQNPRHLVRRRGQEARLRCSPMKGHSHVYWYRQLPEEGLKFMVYLQKENIIDESGMPKERFSAEFPKEGPSILRIQQVVRGDSAAYFCASSPGQGATYEQYFGPGTRLTVT.

This clonotype was counted many times. The chain links TRBV19 to TRBJ1-1; D is unclear. The germline CDR1 and CDR2 sequences are LNHDA and SQIVND (reference sequence). Trimming left V 1 base short and J 1 base short, with 7 bases between. CDR3 length: 14 residues. The chain's CDR3 is CASSIAQKNTEAFF. DNA for the CDR3: TGTGCCAGTAGTATAGCACAAAAGAACACTGAAGCTTTCTTT.

This chain connects TRBV6-4 to TRBJ1-2, with D possibly matching TRBD1 (6 bases). Germline V gives CDR1 MRHNA, CDR2 SNTAGT. CDR3 length: 17 residues. The ends were cut back, 0 bases at V and 4 bases at J, with 18 bases in the middle. The DNA for the CDR3 is TGTGCCAGCAGTGACTCGTTTATTCAGGGGCGTTTCTATGGCTACACCTTC. It yields the protein CASSDSFIQGRFYGYTF.